The next 12 T cell receptor beta chains were all read from a single sample in a study of blood T cell repertoires in COVID-19. Generated by immunoSEQ multiplex PCR, the TCRdb table keeps only in-frame clones and is missing some. The sample has 90,000 to 100,000 clones, 85% seen once. Source material: peripheral blood. The receptor set was obtained from a man older than 75 with acute or convalescent COVID-19.

The CDR3, as DNA: TGTGCCAGCAGCGTAGGCCAGGAACTGTTTTTT. Amino acids: CASSVGQELFF. This chain joins TRBV9 and TRBJ1-4; no definite D call. There are 11 residues in the CDR3. CDR1 and CDR2 (germline): SGDLS, YYNGEE. Trimming cost V 0 bases and J 12 bases, with 6 bases left between them. Supplemented by reference TRBV9 and TRBJ1-4, the full variable domain reads DSGVTQTPKHLITATGQRVTLRCSPRSGDLSVYWYQQSLDQGLQFLIQYYNGEERAKGNILERFSAQQFPDLHSELNLSSLELGDSALYFCASSVGQELFFGSGTQLSVL.

This clone was recorded once. This sequence joins TRBV5-4 and TRBJ2-1; 12 bases are shared with TRBD2. This CDR3 region has 16 residues. From germline, CDR1 is SGHNT and CDR2 YYREEE (reference sequence). The trim removed 4 bases at V and 6 bases at J, leaving 8 bases unmatched. The CDR3 bases are TGTGCCAGCAGCAGACTAGCGGGAGTCTTGGGCAATGAGCAGTTCTTC. This sequence encodes CASSRLAGVLGNEQFF.

Only one count was recorded for this clone. The rearrangement joins TRBV30 to TRBJ1-5; weak D call: TRBD1 (6 bases). The V end lost 3 bases, the J end lost 4 bases, and 10 bases lay between the germline ends. CDR3 length equals 13 residues. In germline, CDR1 is GTSNPN, CDR2 SVGIG (reference sequence). The CDR3 sequence is CAWRQGSNQPQHF. The DNA of the CDR3 is TGTGCCTGGAGACAGGGCTCTAATCAGCCCCAGCATTTT.

The gene calls are TRBV19 and TRBJ2-5; 8 nucleotides line up with TRBD2. This CDR3 contains 16 residues. Germline CDR1 is LNHDA and CDR2 is SQIVND (reference sequence). The ends lost 3 bases at V and 9 bases at J; junction bases unmatched: 15. CDR3 in DNA: TGTGCCAGTAGTATGATTCCCATTAGCGGGAAGGGGTCCCAGTACTTC. This translates into CASSMIPISGKGSQYF.

This clone has a handful of counts. This sequence joins TRBV14 and TRBJ1-4; the match to TRBD1 covers 7 bases. Germline trimming cut 4 bases from V and 10 bases from J; bases unmatched to any gene: 12. Per the germline V gene, CDR1 is SGHDN and CDR2 is FVKESK. This CDR3 region has 15 residues. The CDR3 sequence: CASSRHRGGSGKLFF. CDR3 coding DNA: TGTGCCAGCAGCCGACACAGGGGAGGATCGGGAAAACTGTTTTTT.

This chain links TRBV4-1 with TRBJ2-5, with 8 nucleotides matching TRBD2. Germline values: CDR1 MGHRA, CDR2 YSYEKL. The CDR3 runs to 18 residues. The J segment lost 4 bases and the V segment lost 2 bases, leaving 15 bases of the junction unmatched. CDR3 nucleotide sequence: TGCGCCAGCAGCCAATTGCCCACCGGGACTAGAGAAGGAGAGACCCAGTACTTC. It encodes CASSQLPTGTREGETQYF.

The count of this clone is one. This chain links TRBV7-6 with TRBJ1-4; TRBD1 matches 7 bases. The germline V gene has CDR1 SGHVS and CDR2 FNYEAQ. This CDR3 region has 14 residues. Trimming cost V 3 bases and J 6 bases; bases outside gene matches: 4. The CDR3 reads CASSLAGQYEKLFF. The CDR3 nucleotides read TGTGCCAGCAGCTTGGCGGGACAGTATGAAAAACTGTTTTTT.

This sequence joins TRBV7-9 and TRBJ2-1; tentative D call: TRBD2 (6 bases). With 5 bases removed from V and 5 bases from J, the gap between germline ends came to 16 bases. The length of the CDR3 is 15 residues. Germline V gene lookup returns CDR1 SEHNR and CDR2 FQNEAQ (reference sequence). CDR3 nucleotide sequence: TGTGCCAGCAGCCTCCGAATACTAGCAAACAATGAGCAGTTCTTC. It yields the protein CASSLRILANNEQFF.

The rearrangement links TRBV4-2 to TRBJ1-4; weak D call: TRBD1 (5 bases). Trimming left V 1 base short and J 1 base short, with 13 bases between. Per germline, CDR1 LGHNA and CDR2 YNFKEQ. CDR3 length: 17 amino acids. CDR3 bases: TGTGCCAGCAGCCAAGCGGGACGGGGGAGAACTAATGAAAAACTGTTTTTT. It specifies CASSQAGRGRTNEKLFF.

This clone was observed at least ten times. The chain employs TRBV5-1 and TRBJ2-1, with 10 positions matching TRBD2. The CDR3 consists of 15 residues. CDR1 is SGHRS and CDR2 is YFSETQ in the germline V gene. Trimming cost V 2 bases and J 9 bases; bases outside gene matches: 8. For the CDR3, the DNA is TGCGCCAGCAGCTTCGAGGCTAGCGGGAGCGGTGAGCAGTTCTTC. It codes for CASSFEASGSGEQFF.

The V call is TRBV27, the J call TRBJ2-7; possible D gene TRBD1, 5 bases. CDR1 is MNHEY and CDR2 is SMNVEV in the germline V gene (reference sequence). V shed 5 bases and J shed 1 base, with 12 bases lying between them. This CDR3 region has 14 residues. DNA of the CDR3: TGTGCCAGCAGTCCATCAAGACAGTCCTACGAGCAGTACTTC. Protein product: CASSPSRQSYEQYF.

This clone has more than one count but fewer than ten. The J gene is TRBJ1-2, the V gene TRBV5-5, with 7 bases identical to TRBD1. This CDR3 spans 15 amino acids. V was clipped by 3 bases and J by 4 bases; unmatched bases: 9. Per germline, CDR1 SGHKS and CDR2 YYEKEE (reference sequence). CDR3 bases: TGTGCCAGCAGCTCTTACCGACAGGGCGGCTATGGCTACACCTTC. The encoded protein is CASSSYRQGGYGYTF.